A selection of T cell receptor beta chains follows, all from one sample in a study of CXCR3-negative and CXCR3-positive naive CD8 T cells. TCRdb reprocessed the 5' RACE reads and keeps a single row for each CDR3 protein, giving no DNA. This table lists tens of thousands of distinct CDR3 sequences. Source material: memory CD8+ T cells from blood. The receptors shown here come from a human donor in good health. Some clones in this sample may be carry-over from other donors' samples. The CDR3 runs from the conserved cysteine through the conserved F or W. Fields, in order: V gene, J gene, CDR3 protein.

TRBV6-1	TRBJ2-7	CASSELVGGYEQYF
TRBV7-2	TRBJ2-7	CASSLGVGVYEQYF
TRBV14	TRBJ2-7	CASSQSLAVYEQYF
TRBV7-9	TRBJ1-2	CASSHGQTNYGYTF
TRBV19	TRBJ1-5	CASKGAGAGQPQHF
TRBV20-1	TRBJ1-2	CSARDSRGGNYGYTF
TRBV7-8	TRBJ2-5	CASSLTSGGGETQYF
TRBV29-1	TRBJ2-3	CSVSGQGSTDTQYF
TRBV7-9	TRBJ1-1	CAQREWNTEAFF
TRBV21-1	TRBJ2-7	CASSTHFFDSVDEQYF